These 27 T cell receptor beta chains were sequenced from one sample in a study of cytomegalovirus exposure and HLA in healthy donors. With 60 Vbeta and 13 Jbeta primers, the PCR was carried out. This table comes from immunoSEQ multiplex PCR, and its TCRdb copy is limited to in-frame clones, with some not included. Of roughly 100,000 clones in the sample, 10% were seen once. The specimen was PBMCs. These receptors all stem from a man in his forties in good health and CMV-seropositive.

The chain joins TRBV28 to TRBJ2-7; no definite D call. CDR1 and CDR2 from the germline V gene are MDHEN and SYDVKM. The V end was cut by 7 bases, the J end by 3 bases, with 16 bases between. The CDR3 extends over 14 amino acids. Written as DNA, the CDR3 is TGTGCCAGCACCCAGCCTCGGGTGAGCTACGAGCAGTACTTC. This translates into CASTQPRVSYEQYF.

This chain's CDR3 is CSVLPDEQFF. CDR3 DNA sequence: TGCAGCGTTCTACCGGATGAGCAGTTCTTC. This chain links TRBV29-1 with TRBJ2-1; no reliable D call. This CDR3 contains 10 residues. Germline lookup yields CDR1 SQVTM and CDR2 ANQGSEA. Trimming pared 5 bases from V and 8 bases from J, leaving 7 bases between.

This clone has just a few counts. At one end the junction does not follow the germline gene, possibly because of a read error. The chain couples TRBV19 to TRBJ2-1; D perhaps matches TRBD2 (6 bases). CDR1 and CDR2 (germline): LNHDA, SQIVND (reference sequence). The CDR3 contains 14 residues. CDR3 region: CASRSGGASTEQFF. In DNA, the CDR3 is TGTGCCAGTAGGAGTGGCGGGGCTTCGACTGAGCAATTCTTC.

This clone was found a few times. The chain joins TRBV29-1 to TRBJ2-1; 10 positions match TRBD1. The germline V gene has CDR1 SQVTM and CDR2 ANQGSEA. This CDR3 has 16 amino acids. The junction had 13 bases not matched to a gene; V was cut back by 7 bases and J by 4 bases. The CDR3 coding sequence is TGCAGCGGGTCCGGGACAGGGGTCGGGGGGTACAATGAGCAGTTCTTC. Its protein is CSGSGTGVGGYNEQFF.

This clone occurred a few times. The chain couples TRBV19 to TRBJ2-3; 7 bases are a match to TRBD1. V shed 3 bases, J shed 4 bases, and the junction held 4 bases outside the gene matches. The CDR3 extends over 14 amino acids. Germline CDR1 and CDR2: LNHDA and SQIVND (reference sequence). The CDR3 reads CASSIGTVADTQYF. CDR3 bases: TGTGCCAGTAGTATCGGGACAGTTGCAGATACGCAGTATTTT.

This chain links TRBV6-1 with TRBJ1-5, with D possibly matching TRBD1 (5 bases). Trimming left V 2 bases short and J 5 bases short, with 10 bases between. Germline loops: CDR1 MNHNS, CDR2 SASEGT. This CDR3 is 14 amino acids long. The CDR3 DNA reads as TGTGCCAGCAGTGAAAGAACAGGACATCAGCCCCAGCATTTT. It codes for CASSERTGHQPQHF.

The V and J genes are TRBV10-3 and TRBJ2-2, with D perhaps TRBD2 (6 bases). The germline V gene encodes CDR1 ENHRY and CDR2 SYGVKD. The V end lost 4 bases, the J end lost 3 bases, and 12 bases lay between the germline ends. This CDR3 spans 15 amino acids. The CDR3 loop is CAISVRDFDTGELFF. The CDR3 bases are TGTGCCATCAGTGTACGGGACTTTGACACCGGGGAGCTGTTTTTT.

This clone has more than one count but fewer than ten. This chain joins TRBV28 and TRBJ2-1, with 9 bases that match TRBD2. V was pared by 2 bases and J by 8 bases, with 1 base of the junction left unmatched. This CDR3 region has 13 residues. The germline CDR1 and CDR2 sequences are MDHEN and SYDVKM. The CDR3: CASSLVAGDEQFF. As DNA, the CDR3 is TGTGCCAGCAGTTTAGTAGCGGGAGATGAGCAGTTCTTC.

This clone was picked up a small number of times. The chain recombines TRBV6-5 with TRBJ2-3; D may be TRBD2 (7 bases). V shed 6 bases and J shed 6 bases, with 16 bases lying between them. This CDR3 spans 14 amino acids. Looked up from germline, CDR1 is MNHEY and CDR2 is SVGAGI. The CDR3 nucleotides are TGTGCCAGCAGCCCCCGGGGGGCGCGGGATACGCAGTATTTT. Protein: CASSPRGARDTQYF.

The gene calls are TRBV10-3 and TRBJ1-1; tentative D call: TRBD1 (5 bases). The CDR3 totals 14 residues. Trimming took 3 bases from V and 3 from J, leaving 11 bases between them. Germline lookup yields CDR1 ENHRY and CDR2 SYGVKD. As DNA, the CDR3 is TGTGCCATCAGTGACGGGGGGATTTACACTGAAGCTTTCTTT. Translating gives CAISDGGIYTEAFF.

The CDR3 protein is CSVIKRAGHEQYF. The CDR3 bases are TGCAGCGTTATCAAGCGGGCGGGGCACGAGCAGTACTTC. J is TRBJ2-7 and V is TRBV29-1, with a weak D call TRBD2 (6 bases). The CDR3 has 13 residues. Per the germline V gene, CDR1 is SQVTM and CDR2 is ANQGSEA. The germline V and J ends were trimmed by 5 bases and 5 bases, with 16 bases remaining between them.

This clone was detected a few times. The J gene is TRBJ2-7, the V gene TRBV7-9; TRBD1 agrees at 8 bases. The ends lost 4 bases at V and 5 bases at J; junction bases unmatched: 7. Germline assignment: CDR1 SEHNR and CDR2 FQNEAQ (reference sequence). This CDR3 has 14 amino acids. The CDR3 coding sequence is TGTGCCAGCAGCTCGGGACAGGTGTTCCACGAGCAGTACTTC. This encodes CASSSGQVFHEQYF. Using reference TRBV7-9 and TRBJ2-7 for the parts outside the CDR3, the full variable domain is DTGVSQNPRHKITKRGQNVTFRCDPISEHNRLYWYRQTLGQGPEFLTYFQNEAQLEKSRLLSDRFSAERPKGSFSTLEIQRTEQGDSAMYLCASSSGQVFHEQYFGPGTRLTVT.

The chain combines TRBV2 with TRBJ1-4; 8 bases map to TRBD1. Trimming at V came to 3 bases and at J to 8 bases, leaving 8 bases not matched to a gene. Germline values: CDR1 SNHLY, CDR2 FYNNEI. This CDR3 has 15 residues. The CDR3, as DNA: TGTGCCAGCAGTGACGACAGGGGATCGAGGGAAAAACTGTTTTTT. Protein product: CASSDDRGSREKLFF. The full variable domain, completed using reference TRBV2 and TRBJ1-4, is EPEVTQTPSHQVTQMGQEVILRCVPISNHLYFYWYRQILGQKVEFLVSFYNNEISEKSEIFDDQFSVERPDGSNFTLKIRSTKLEDSAMYFCASSDDRGSREKLFFGSGTQLSVL.

This clone was counted between two and nine times. The genes are TRBV27 and TRBJ2-2, with D tentatively TRBD1 (6 bases). The germline V and J ends were trimmed by 3 bases and 1 base, with 12 bases remaining between them. This CDR3 region has 16 residues. Germline assignment: CDR1 MNHEY and CDR2 SMNVEV (reference sequence). The CDR3 sequence: CASSLGTNLNTGELFF. CDR3 DNA sequence: TGTGCCAGCAGTTTGGGGACAAACCTGAACACCGGGGAGCTGTTTTTT.

This clone has a handful of counts. This chain uses TRBV10-3 with TRBJ2-7; D unresolved. The CDR3 consists of 14 residues. Germline CDR1 reads ENHRY; CDR2 reads SYGVKD. Deletions cut 3 bases from V and 2 bases from J, with 11 bases between. The CDR3 is CAISESHGPYEQYF. CDR3 bases: TGTGCCATCAGTGAATCACATGGCCCCTACGAGCAGTACTTC.

The chain employs TRBV27 and TRBJ2-2, with D maybe TRBD2 (6 bases). This CDR3 comprises 14 residues. Per the germline V gene, CDR1 is MNHEY and CDR2 is SMNVEV (reference sequence). Trimming cost V 4 bases and J 2 bases, with 8 bases left between them. CDR3 bases: TGTGCCAGCAGTTCGGGAGCAAACACCGGGGAGCTGTTTTTT. It translates to CASSSGANTGELFF.

V gene TRBV5-4 combines with J gene TRBJ2-3; D is ambiguous. V shed 2 bases and J shed 5 bases, with 6 bases lying between them. The CDR3 length is 12 residues. Germline V gene sequence: CDR1 SGHNT, CDR2 YYREEE (reference sequence). CDR3 amino acids: CASSFGEDTQYF. CDR3 coding DNA: TGTGCCAGCAGCTTTGGAGAAGATACGCAGTATTTT.

The rearrangement links TRBV30 to TRBJ2-1; 13 nucleotides match TRBD2. Germline V gene data show CDR1 as GTSNPN and CDR2 as SVGIG (reference sequence). This CDR3 comprises 15 residues. The V and J ends lost 5 bases and 3 bases, in that order; junction bases with no gene match: 4. CDR3 nucleotides: TGTGCCTGGTCCGGGACTAGCGGGAACTACAATGAGCAGTTCTTC. Its translation is CAWSGTSGNYNEQFF.

The chain employs TRBV19 and TRBJ2-7; 7 bases agree with TRBD1. The V and J ends lost 3 bases and 1 base, in that order; junction bases with no gene match: 6. This CDR3 contains 15 residues. The germline gives CDR1 LNHDA, CDR2 SQIVND (reference sequence). The CDR3 coding sequence is TGTGCCAGTAGTATGAAGGCAGGGGGATCCTACGAGCAGTACTTC. It is translated as CASSMKAGGSYEQYF.

This chain uses TRBV19 with TRBJ2-7, with 7 bases matching TRBD1. CDR1 and CDR2 from the germline V gene are LNHDA and SQIVND (reference sequence). This CDR3 contains 13 residues. V lost 8 bases to trimming and J lost 3 bases; unmatched junction nucleotides: 7. CDR3 sequence (DNA): TGTGCCAGTGGTCAGACAGGGCTCTACGAGCAGTACTTC. It yields the protein CASGQTGLYEQYF.

The rearrangement links TRBV10-3 to TRBJ2-2; 12 bases are shared with TRBD2. J was trimmed by 7 bases and V by 4 bases; bases with no gene match: 4. The CDR3 loop spans 15 amino acids. Germline V gene lookup returns CDR1 ENHRY and CDR2 SYGVKD. CDR3 residues: CAISGTSGIGGELFF. CDR3 nucleotides: TGTGCCATCAGTGGGACTAGCGGGATTGGCGGGGAGCTGTTTTTT.

The rearrangement joins TRBV11-2 to TRBJ1-4; 12 bases fit TRBD1. V was clipped by 1 base and J by 7 bases; unmatched bases: 13. The CDR3 length is 19 residues. Germline CDR1 SGHAT, CDR2 FQNNGV. The CDR3, as DNA: TGTGCCAGCAGCTTAGGGAGACCGGGACAGGGGGCGCCCGGTGAAAAACTGTTTTTT. Its translation: CASSLGRPGQGAPGEKLFF.

The table lists this clone with a few counts. V gene TRBV18 combines with J gene TRBJ2-7; the match to TRBD1 covers 8 bases. From germline, CDR1 is KGHSH and CDR2 LQKENI. Trimming at V came to 0 bases and at J to 2 bases, leaving 9 bases not matched to a gene. This CDR3 has 17 residues. CDR3 sequence (DNA): TGTGCCAGCTCACCACCCAGGGGGCGGACTCAAGCCTACGAGCAGTACTTC. This encodes CASSPPRGRTQAYEQYF.

The chain links TRBV30 to TRBJ2-7, with TRBD2 identical over 10 bases. Losses at the gene ends were 3 bases for V and 7 bases for J; bases not matched to a gene: 9. The germline V gene encodes CDR1 GTSNPN and CDR2 SVGIG (reference sequence). The CDR3 is made up of 14 amino acids. The CDR3 sequence is CAWRKAGGPGEQYF. The DNA for the CDR3 is TGTGCCTGGAGGAAAGCGGGAGGGCCTGGGGAGCAGTACTTC.

There are a few counts of this clone. A read error may explain this, as a much larger clone is one base away. The rearrangement uses TRBV27 and TRBJ1-4, with a weak D call TRBD1 (5 bases). The CDR3 is 14 residues long. The germline V gene encodes CDR1 MNHEY and CDR2 SMNVEV (reference sequence). The V end lost 3 bases, the J end lost 0 bases, and 5 bases lay between the germline ends. CDR3 residues: CASSLTATNEKLFF. The CDR3 coding sequence is TGTGCCAGCAGTTTGACAGCAACTAATGAAAAACTGTTTTTT.

The V call is TRBV10-3, the J call TRBJ2-5; the match to TRBD2 covers 10 bases. Trimming took 0 bases from V and 4 from J; bases not matched to a gene: 8. Per the germline V gene, CDR1 is ENHRY and CDR2 is SYGVKD. This CDR3 comprises 17 residues. This CDR3 reads CAISESTSGLDLETQYF. The CDR3 DNA is TGTGCCATCAGTGAGTCGACTAGCGGGTTAGATTTAGAGACCCAGTACTTC.

The genes are TRBV4-3 and TRBJ2-3; 7 nucleotides align to TRBD2. Trimming removed 0 bases from V and 1 base from J; junction bases left unmatched: 4. The CDR3 consists of 16 residues. CDR1 and CDR2 (germline): LGHNA, YSLEER. The CDR3 is CASSQDGTSGTDTQYF. CDR3 bases: TGCGCCAGCAGCCAAGATGGAACTAGCGGCACAGATACGCAGTATTTT.